A few counts support the clone carrying this T cell receptor (beta chain). The record originates from a study of blood T cells in healthy people across ages. Alongside a J-beta primer mix, a sample-barcoded 5' primer served in a second PCR lasting 7 to 11 cycles. TCRdb reprocessed the 5' RACE reads with MiXCR, giving one entry per CDR3 protein. The sample comprises some 1.4 million distinct CDR3 sequences, 42% of which are singletons, and 7.9% rests with the top ten. Total RNA extraction produced at least 5 micrograms (per sample) for the study. The germline CDR1 and CDR2 sequences are SGHRS and YFSETQ. V gave up 2 bases and J gave up 6 bases; unmatched junction bases: 7. This CDR3 is 15 amino acids long.

The clonotype was recovered from a woman between 18 and 30 years old in good health. The sample taken for sequencing was blood. The rearrangement uses TRBV5-1 and TRBJ2-3; 9 bases align to TRBD2. In DNA, the CDR3 is TGCGCCAGCAGCTTCATAGCGGGAGAAGGGGATACGCAGTATTTT. It encodes CASSFIAGEGDTQYF.